A selection of T cell receptor beta chains follows, all from one sample in a study of blood T cells in healthy people across ages. Via MiXCR, TCRdb re-called the 5' RACE reads, giving one row per CDR3 protein. This table holds roughly 680,000 distinct CDR3 sequences, around 52% found once. The specimen sequenced was blood. These receptors all stem from a woman of 80 years or more in good health. Each CDR3 is given with its conserved first and last residue. A D gene is named only where the DNA matches it firmly. The size of a clone is reported for some rows only, either as once, few or many, or as a class for expanded clones.

J | size | D | V | DNA | CDR3
TRBJ2-7 | many | . | TRBV20-1 | TGCAGTGCCCCGCACTCCTACGAGCAGTACTTC | CSAPHSYEQYF
TRBJ2-7 | . | TRBD2 | TRBV11-2 | TGTGCCAGCAGCTCGGGGGCGACTAGCGGGAGCTACGAGCAGTACTTC | CASSSGATSGSYEQYF
TRBJ2-5 | many | TRBD2 | TRBV6-6 | TGTGCCAGCAGTCAACCTAGCGGGGGGGTAGAAGAGACCCAGTACTTC | CASSQPSGGVEETQYF
TRBJ1-1 | . | . | TRBV29-1 | TGCAGCGTTGCCCAAACGGCACGGAACACTGAAGCTTTCTTT | CSVAQTARNTEAFF
TRBJ2-4 | . | . | TRBV28 | TGTGCCAGCAGCCTCCGGGCCCCGAACATTCAGTACTTC | CASSLRAPNIQYF
TRBJ2-3 | . | . | TRBV6-5 | TGTGCCAGCAGTTACGGGATGATCGCCGATACGCAGTATTTT | CASSYGMIADTQYF
TRBJ2-7 | . | . | TRBV7-8 | TGTGCCAGCAGCTTATCCCCCGCAGGGACCGGTTACGAGCAGTACTTC | CASSLSPAGTGYEQYF
TRBJ1-2 | . | . | TRBV20-1 | TGCAGTGCTAGAGACCCACAACTAGGGGGCTACACCTTC | CSARDPQLGGYTF
TRBJ1-4 | . | . | TRBV6-5 | TGTGCCAGCAGTTATAGACCCTCGGCTGAAAAACTGTTTTTT | CASSYRPSAEKLFF
TRBJ1-2 | few | TRBD1 | TRBV6-6 | TGTGCCAGCAGCTCCGGACAGGGGAGGTACTATGGCTACACCTTC | CASSSGQGRYYGYTF
TRBJ2-1 | . | . | TRBV7-8 | TGTGTCAGCAGCTTACGGGCTGGGCCCTACAATGAGCAGTTCTTC | CVSSLRAGPYNEQFF
TRBJ2-3 | . | . | TRBV7-2 | TGTGCCAGCGGCGTTGCATTCAATGGGAGGTATTTT | CASGVAFNGRYF
TRBJ2-7 | . | . | TRBV5-1 | TGCGCCAGCAGCCTTTGGACCTACGAGCAGTACTTC | CASSLWTYEQYF
TRBJ1-5 | . | . | TRBV10-3 | TGTGCCATCAGCCGGGACAAAAATCAGCCCCAGCATTTT | CAISRDKNQPQHF
TRBJ2-1 | . | . | TRBV5-1 | TGCGCCAGCAGCTTCGGACAGCAGACAAATGAGCAGTTCTTC | CASSFGQQTNEQFF
TRBJ2-5 | . | . | TRBV28 | TGTGCCAGCAGTTCCGTTAAGACGACCCAGTACTTC | CASSSVKTTQYF
TRBJ2-5 | many | . | TRBV6-5 | TGTGCCAGCAGTTACTCGAAGGGTGGAGGGACTCAAGGGGGACGGGAGACCCAGTACTTC | CASSYSKGGGTQGGRETQYF
TRBJ2-1 | . | . | TRBV6-2/TRBV6-3 | TGTGCCAGCAGTTACGCCGATAATGAGCAGTTCTTC | CASSYADNEQFF
TRBJ1-2 | many | . | TRBV21-1 | TGTGCCAGCAGCAACCTGGGGGACAGGGTAACGAAGGGCTACACCTTC | CASSNLGDRVTKGYTF
TRBJ2-1 | many | TRBD2 | TRBV7-2 | TGTGCCAGCAGCTTGGGGGCGGGAGGGCTTGTTAAATCCTACAATGAGCAGTTCTTC | CASSLGAGGLVKSYNEQFF
TRBJ2-3 | few | . | TRBV18 | TGTGCCAGCTCACCATTTCGCACAGATACGCAGTATTTT | CASSPFRTDTQYF
TRBJ2-3 | . | . | TRBV12-3/TRBV12-4 | TGTGCCAGCAGTACGTTGGACGCAGATACGCAGTATTTT | CASSTLDADTQYF
TRBJ2-1 | once | TRBD2 | TRBV20-1 | TGCAGTGCTAGAGATTTATCTGCTAGCGGGGGTTACAATGAGCAGTTCTTC | CSARDLSASGGYNEQFF
TRBJ2-1 | many | . | TRBV5-1 | TGCGCCAGCAGCCAATACAGGACTTACAATGAGCAGTTCTTC | CASSQYRTYNEQFF
TRBJ2-3 | many | . | TRBV5-1 | TGCGCCAGCAGCTTATGGATCTTATCCCAAGATACGCAGTATTTT | CASSLWILSQDTQYF
TRBJ2-7 | . | TRBD2 | TRBV14 | TGTGCCAGCAGCCGCGTTATAGCGGGAGCCTACAATGAGCAGTACTTC | CASSRVIAGAYNEQYF
TRBJ1-1 | . | . | TRBV12-3/TRBV12-4 | TGTGCCAGCAGTTTGATTGGGGGCGCGACTGAAGCTTTCTTT | CASSLIGGATEAFF
TRBJ2-3 | . | . | TRBV7-8 | TGTGCCAGCAGCCAAACGAGACTAGTCCGGGCCGATACGCAGTATTTT | CASSQTRLVRADTQYF